Following are 9 T cell receptor beta chains from one sample sequenced in a study of CD8 T cells in Susac syndrome. After extraction with the RNeasy kit, about 0.45 to 1 ug of the RNA was reverse transcribed using random hexamers. TCRdb itself ran the immunoSEQ multiplex PCR reads through MiXCR, one entry per CDR3 protein. The sample lists under 550,000 distinct CDR3 sequences, 75% to 90% occurring once. Sequenced sample: CD8+ T cells from PBMCs. The receptor source for this set is a human donor with multiple sclerosis.

This clonotype was seen only once. It may be a read error: a sequence one base away is much more abundant. J is TRBJ2-7 and V is TRBV27; D not resolved. The V and J ends lost 8 bases and 3 bases respectively, with 2 bases between them. CDR3 length: 9 residues. Germline V CDR1 and CDR2: MNHEY, SMNVEV (reference sequence). The CDR3 nucleotides are TGTGCCAGCCGCTACGAGCAGTACTTC. Encoded protein: CASRYEQYF.

This chain connects TRBV30 to TRBJ2-7; D is unresolved. Between the trimmed V and J ends, which lost 8 bases and 4 bases, there was a span of 12 bases. CDR1 is GTSNPN and CDR2 is SVGIG in the germline V gene (reference sequence). This CDR3 is 11 amino acids long. The CDR3 loop reads CARNSMYEQYF. The DNA for the CDR3 is TGTGCCCGGAATTCGATGTACGAGCAGTACTTC.

This clonotype has a single count. Here the CDR3 reads CASTSPGDLGEQYF. CDR3 coding DNA: TGTGCCAGCACCTCGCCGGGAGACCTTGGGGAGCAGTACTTC. The J gene is TRBJ2-7, the V gene TRBV12-3 or TRBV12-4; TRBD2 is a possible D gene (6 bases). The V gene lost 7 bases and the J gene lost 7 bases, with 20 bases spanning the gap. The CDR3 length is 14 residues.

This clonotype has a single count. A much larger clone differs by one base, so this may be a read error. The chain recombines TRBV6-5 with TRBJ2-7; no clear D gene. V lost 2 bases and J lost 0, with 5 bases in between. The CDR3 is 13 residues long. Germline CDR1 reads MNHEY; CDR2 reads SVGAGI. The CDR3 protein is CASSYRSSYEQYF. CDR3 in DNA: TGTGCCAGCAGTTACCGGAGCTCCTACGAGCAGTACTTC.

This clonotype has just one count. The CDR3 here is CSARLAGWGDTQYF. The CDR3 DNA follows: TGCAGTGCGCGGCTAGCGGGGTGGGGAGATACGCAGTATTTT. The genes are TRBV20-1 and TRBJ2-3; TRBD2 agrees at 9 bases. The length of the CDR3 is 14 residues. Germline values: CDR1 DFQATT, CDR2 SNEGSKA (reference sequence). Trimming at V came to 6 bases and at J to 5 bases, leaving 9 bases not matched to a gene.

The rearrangement joins TRBV2 to TRBJ1-4; 7 nucleotides match TRBD1. Trimming at V came to 6 bases and at J to 0 bases, leaving 4 bases not matched to a gene. The CDR3 runs to 15 residues. Germline V gives CDR1 SNHLY, CDR2 FYNNEI. The CDR3 reads CASRKGTATNEKLFF. The CDR3 region has the DNA TGTGCCAGCAGAAAGGGGACAGCAACTAATGAAAAACTGTTTTTT. Full variable domain (outside the CDR3, taken from reference TRBV2 and TRBJ1-4): EPEVTQTPSHQVTQMGQEVILRCVPISNHLYFYWYRQILGQKVEFLVSFYNNEISEKSEIFDDQFSVERPDGSNFTLKIRSTKLEDSAMYFCASRKGTATNEKLFFGSGTQLSVL.

The chain carries TRBV6-4 and TRBJ1-1, with D possibly being TRBD1 (5 bases). Trimming removed 8 bases from V and 1 base from J, with 17 bases in between. CDR3 size: 15 residues. Germline-derived CDR1 and CDR2 are MRHNA and SNTAGT. CDR3: CASAKSGRENTEAFF. The CDR3 nucleotides are TGTGCCAGCGCGAAATCGGGCAGGGAGAACACTGAAGCTTTCTTT.

The chain is built from TRBV30 and TRBJ2-1, with TRBD1 identical over 9 bases. Germline V CDR1 and CDR2: GTSNPN, SVGIG (reference sequence). The CDR3 covers 15 residues. V shed 1 base and J 4 bases; nucleotides not matched to a gene: 5. Here the CDR3 reads CAWSGGTGLYNEQFF. CDR3 in DNA: TGTGCCTGGAGTGGGGGGACAGGGCTTTACAATGAGCAGTTCTTC. The full variable domain, its missing parts supplied by reference TRBV30 and TRBJ2-1, is SQTIHQWPATLVQPVGSPLSLECTVEGTSNPNLYWYRQAAGRGLQLLFYSVGIGQISSEVPQNLSASRPQDRQFILSSKKLLLSDSGFYLCAWSGGTGLYNEQFFGPGTRLTVL.

The chain employs TRBV9 and TRBJ1-2; D is unclear. Germline values: CDR1 SGDLS, CDR2 YYNGEE. CDR3 length: 15 residues. V dropped 3 bases and J dropped 0 bases, with 12 bases sitting between them. CDR3: CASSDSRVANYGYTF. CDR3 coding DNA: TGTGCCAGCAGCGATTCGAGGGTCGCTAACTATGGCTACACCTTC. Supplemented by reference TRBV9 and TRBJ1-2, the full variable domain reads DSGVTQTPKHLITATGQRVTLRCSPRSGDLSVYWYQQSLDQGLQFLIQYYNGEERAKGNILERFSAQQFPDLHSELNLSSLELGDSALYFCASSDSRVANYGYTFGSGTRLTVV.